This T cell receptor beta chain was identified in a study of blood T cell repertoires in COVID-19 (TCRdb year 2020). General notes on the study: Collaborator samples came from the United States, Italy and Spain and covered acute and convalescent phases of COVID-19. The repertoires were released in a freely available public database meant as a resource for research on the immune response to SARS-CoV-2. The dataset comprised deeply sampled blood TCRbeta repertoires from subjects exposed to, actively infected with, or recovered from COVID-19. The sample metadata nearly always contained a de-identified subject ID, COVID-19 status, age in years and sex. The prospective study material was composed of cDNA or gDNA derived from T cells, B-cell-depleted T cells, or PBMCs. Samples came from the ongoing ImmuneRACE study (first 160 participants) plus 1,254 subjects from 6 global collaborators. Where available, HLA class I and class II types were taken from metadata supplied by the sample provider and were not determined by assay-based typing. Findings and caveats that apply to the study as a whole: The quantity of clinical and demographic metadata differed by source and by participant and was supplied without curation.

The collaborating institutions used their own protocols to collect whole blood in K2EDTA tubes. For TCRbeta analysis, collaborator samples were shipped as frozen whole blood, as isolated PBMCs, or as DNA extracted from either sample type. TCRbeta CDR3 regions were amplified from genomic DNA by means of the immunoSEQ Assay, a bias-controlled multiplex PCR. From the authors' description of their analysis: The number of nucleated cells in each sample was estimated by amplification of reference gene primers within the assay. To quantify the absolute abundance of each unique TCRbeta CDR3 rearrangement, sequence reads were collapsed and filtered. Productive Simpson clonality was computed per sample as the square root of Simpson's diversity index over productive rearrangements. The table was pulled from immuneACCESS by TCRdb, which kept in-frame rearrangements only. Such tables lose some clones; where checked, under half of the loss comes from unresolved V genes, and the rest has no known cause. V, J and clone size reflect that table, while D and trimming were determined from the DNA. The sample contains nearly 200,000 clones, approximately 84% of them found a single time. 6.9% of the sample goes to the ten largest clones.

CDR1 and CDR2 were assigned from the germline V gene as SNHLY and FYNNEI. There are 16 amino acids in the CDR3, from cysteine to phenylalanine inclusive. Only the CDR3 DNA is retained, 48 bases long and in frame from the first base. The germline ends are 23 bases apart after V is trimmed by 9 bases and J by 6 bases. As to this clone: Its antigen is still unknown. One base away there is no much larger clone; base qualities are not given.

The sequencing sample was made of peripheral blood. The chain couples TRBV2 to TRBJ1-4; too little of a D gene remains to name it. This clonotype was sampled from a human donor with acute or convalescent COVID-19. The donor label of this sample is uncertain. CDR3 loop: CASPGHFSEGYEKLFF. The DNA sequence follows: TGTGCCAGTCCGGGTCACTTCTCTGAGGGTTATGAAAAACTGTTTTTT.